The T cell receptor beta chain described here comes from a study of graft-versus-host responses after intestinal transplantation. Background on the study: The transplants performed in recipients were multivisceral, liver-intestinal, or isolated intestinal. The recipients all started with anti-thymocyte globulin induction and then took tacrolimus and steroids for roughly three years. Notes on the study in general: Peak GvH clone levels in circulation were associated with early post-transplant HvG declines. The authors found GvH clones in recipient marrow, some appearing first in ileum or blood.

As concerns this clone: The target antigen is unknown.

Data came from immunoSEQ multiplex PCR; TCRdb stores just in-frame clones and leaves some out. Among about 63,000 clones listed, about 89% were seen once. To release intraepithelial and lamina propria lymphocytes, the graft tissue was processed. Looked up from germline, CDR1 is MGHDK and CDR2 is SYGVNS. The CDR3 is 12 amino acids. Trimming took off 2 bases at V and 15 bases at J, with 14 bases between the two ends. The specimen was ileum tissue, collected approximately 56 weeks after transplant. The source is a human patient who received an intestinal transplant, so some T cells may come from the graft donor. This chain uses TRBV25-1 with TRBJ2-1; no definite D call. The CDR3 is CASSEVWPSPFF. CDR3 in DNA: TGTGCCAGCAGTGAAGTATGGCCGAGTCCGTTCTTC.